This T cell receptor beta chain was obtained from a study of blood T cells in healthy people across ages. Study results and limitations: Unsorted PBMC material precluded a definitive naive versus antigen-experienced comparison. Naive T cell percentage strongly correlated with TCR beta diversity.

CDR1 PRHDT and CDR2 FYEKMQ come from the germline V gene (reference sequence). The CDR3 contains 14 residues. The V segment lost 7 bases and the J segment 10 bases; nucleotides outside the gene matches: 14. The authors drew around 11 milliliters of peripheral blood from each donor. Isolation yielded PBMCs, at least 6.5 million per sample, in every case. This clonotype was seen only a few times. Its antigen remains unknown. A second PCR, run for roughly 7 to 12 cycles, used a sample-barcoded 5' primer plus a J-beta primer mix. TCRdb called the 5' RACE reads again in MiXCR, with one record for every CDR3 protein. The sample lists a few hundred thousand distinct CDR3 sequences; 25% to 30% were seen once.

Sequencing was performed on blood. The sequence was obtained from a woman aged 70-85 years in good health. The chain carries TRBV13 and TRBJ1-2; 8 bases map to TRBD1. CDR3 bases: TGTGCCAGCATATACAGGGGGGTGAATCGAGACTACACCTTC. It specifies CASIYRGVNRDYTF.